The next 28 T cell receptor beta chains were all read from a single sample in a study of blood T cells in healthy people across ages. Sample-barcoded 5' priming and a J-beta primer mix drove a second PCR of about 6 to 11 cycles. TCRdb fed the 5' RACE reads into MiXCR, producing one record per CDR3 protein. This table holds 800,000 to 900,000 distinct CDR3 sequences, around 62% found once. The specimen was blood. The receptors stem from a young man in good health.

The V and J genes are TRBV4-3 and TRBJ2-3; 9 positions match TRBD2. Germline values: CDR1 LGHNA, CDR2 YSLEER. The CDR3 loop spans 15 amino acids. After removal of 1 base from V and 4 bases from J, the junction contained 3 bases not matched to a gene. The CDR3 sequence: CASSQGLAESDTQYF. As DNA, the CDR3 is TGCGCCAGCAGCCAAGGACTAGCGGAATCAGATACGCAGTATTTT.

This clonotype was seen once. This may be a read error, as it is one base from a much larger clone. The chain uses TRBV27 and TRBJ2-1; D gene uncertain. The CDR3 spans 15 residues. Germline V gene data show CDR1 as MNHEY and CDR2 as SMNVEV (reference sequence). The CDR3 loop reads CASSLITASYNEQLF. The DNA of the CDR3 is TGTGCCAGCAGTTTGATCACAGCATCCTACAATGAGCAGTTATTC.

V and J are TRBV27 and TRBJ1-4; 8 nucleotides agree with TRBD1. The germline CDR1 and CDR2 sequences are MNHEY and SMNVEV (reference sequence). This CDR3 region has 14 residues. V shed 6 bases and J 8 bases; nucleotides not matched to a gene: 8. CDR3 amino acids: CASSTGTGGEKLFF. CDR3 coding DNA: TGTGCCAGCAGCACCGGGACAGGAGGCGAAAAACTGTTTTTT.

The chain combines TRBV5-1 with TRBJ2-5, with D tentatively TRBD1 (6 bases). V was pared by 2 bases and J by 1 base, with 12 bases between. CDR1 is SGHRS, CDR2 YFSETQ, per germline. This CDR3 comprises 15 residues. CDR3 residues: CASSLEQGAQETQYF. In DNA form, the CDR3 reads TGCGCCAGCAGCTTAGAACAGGGAGCCCAAGAGACCCAGTACTTC.

This clonotype came up many times. This chain links TRBV20-1 with TRBJ2-6; D uncertain. The CDR3 runs 16 residues. CDR1 and CDR2 (germline): DFQATT, SNEGSKA (reference sequence). Trimming removed 2 bases from V and 7 bases from J, with 18 bases in between. The CDR3, as DNA: TGCAGTGCTAGAAAGGGTCCAGAAGGCGGTGCCAACGTCCTGACTTTC. It encodes CSARKGPEGGANVLTF.

The chain links TRBV12-3 or TRBV12-4 to TRBJ2-7; 8 nucleotides match TRBD2. V lost 4 bases and J lost 3; bases outside the gene matches: 8. The CDR3 runs 15 residues. The DNA of the CDR3 is TGTGCCAGCAGTTCCCGGGAGGGCAGCTACTACGAGCAGTACTTC. The encoded protein is CASSSREGSYYEQYF.

The sample holds one count of this clonotype. The chain combines TRBV7-8 with TRBJ1-2; D is ambiguous. Between the trimmed V and J ends, which lost 5 bases and 8 bases, there was a span of 12 bases. This CDR3 region has 12 residues. Germline assignment: CDR1 SGHVS and CDR2 FQNEAQ. The CDR3 protein is CASSRDGWGYTF. The CDR3 DNA reads as TGTGCCAGCAGCAGAGATGGGTGGGGCTACACCTTC.

The V and J genes are TRBV6-5 and TRBJ1-6, with D possibly matching TRBD1 (5 bases). CDR1 is MNHEY, CDR2 SVGAGI, per germline. With 2 bases removed from V and 7 bases from J, the gap between germline ends came to 9 bases. CDR3 length: 14 amino acids. The CDR3 loop reads CASSYRGVNSPLHF. The DNA of the CDR3 is TGTGCCAGCAGTTACAGAGGGGTAAATTCACCCCTCCACTTT.

The V gene is TRBV6-6, the J gene TRBJ2-7; D tentatively fits TRBD1 or TRBD2 (5 bases each). Between the trimmed V and J ends, which lost 0 bases and 3 bases, there was a span of 12 bases. The CDR3 covers 15 residues. Per germline, CDR1 MNHNY and CDR2 SVGAGI (reference sequence). The CDR3 spells CASSYSRDPSYEQYF. CDR3 DNA sequence: TGTGCCAGCAGTTACTCGAGGGACCCCAGCTACGAGCAGTACTTC.

In its sample, this clonotype was seen once. This chain connects TRBV4-3 to TRBJ2-7; the D gene is possibly TRBD1 (5 bases). Trimming left V 0 bases short and J 3 bases short, with 15 bases between. Germline V lookup: CDR1 LGHNA, CDR2 YSLEER. The CDR3 is 16 residues long. This CDR3 is CASSQEATGIYYEQYF. CDR3 sequence (DNA): TGCGCCAGCAGCCAAGAAGCAACAGGAATCTACTACGAGCAGTACTTC.

This clonotype was seen ten or more times. The V call is TRBV7-2, the J call TRBJ2-1, with TRBD1 as a possible D gene (5 bases). Germline V gene sequence: CDR1 SGHTA, CDR2 FQGNSA. The V and J ends lost 0 bases and 4 bases respectively, with 13 bases between them. This CDR3 is 16 amino acids long. The CDR3 spells CASSLALGAEYNEQFF. For the CDR3, the DNA is TGTGCCAGCAGCTTAGCGCTAGGGGCAGAATACAATGAGCAGTTCTTC.

The CDR3 spells CASSQEGQGGITEQFF. The CDR3, as DNA: TGTGCCAGCAGCCAAGAGGGGCAGGGGGGAATCACTGAGCAGTTCTTC. The V and J genes are TRBV4-2 and TRBJ2-1; D perhaps matches TRBD1 (7 bases). The V end was cut by 0 bases, the J end by 9 bases, with 18 bases between. The CDR3 length is 16 residues. Germline V gene data show CDR1 as LGHNA and CDR2 as YNFKEQ.

This clonotype was picked up a small number of times. This rearrangement joins TRBV4-3 to TRBJ2-5; no clear D gene. The CDR3 runs 15 residues. Trimming stripped 1 base from V and 0 bases from J, with 9 bases between. Germline V gene lookup returns CDR1 LGHNA and CDR2 YSLEER. The CDR3 protein is CASSQVSEYQETQYF. CDR3 sequence (DNA): TGCGCCAGCAGCCAAGTTTCCGAGTACCAAGAGACCCAGTACTTC.

Remarks on this clonotype: One end of the junction fails to match germline, which may point to a read error. The V gene is TRBV5-5, the J gene TRBJ2-2; TRBD2 might be the D (6 bases). The germline V gene encodes CDR1 SGHKS and CDR2 YYEKEE (reference sequence). The CDR3 runs 14 residues. The CDR3 DNA reads TGTGCCAGCAGCATGGAGGGACCCACCGAGGAGCTGTTTTTT. Amino acid sequence: CASSMEGPTEELFF.

The chain carries TRBV13 and TRBJ2-3, with 10 bases matching TRBD2. Germline V CDR1 and CDR2: PRHDT, FYEKMQ (reference sequence). This CDR3 has 15 amino acids. Unmatched junction bases numbered 2, after V lost 1 base and J lost 4 bases. Written as DNA, the CDR3 is TGTGCCAGCAGCTTAGATCTAGCGGGGGCAGATACGCAGTATTTT. It yields the protein CASSLDLAGADTQYF.

The chain recombines TRBV7-2 with TRBJ2-5, with no clear D. The CDR3 extends over 14 amino acids. The germline V gene has CDR1 SGHTA and CDR2 FQGNSA. The V end was cut by 2 bases, the J end by 3 bases, with 10 bases between. The CDR3 is CASSLSPTEETQYF. For the CDR3, the DNA is TGTGCCAGCAGCTTATCCCCTACCGAAGAGACCCAGTACTTC.

The CDR3 nucleotides are TGTGCTAGTGGTACCAACGGGGATACGCAGTATTTT. Protein product: CASGTNGDTQYF. The rearrangement links TRBV12-5 to TRBJ2-3; no definite D call. CDR3 length: 12 residues. Trimming pared 5 bases from V and 6 bases from J, leaving 9 bases between. Germline V gene sequence: CDR1 LGHNT, CDR2 FRNRAP.

This chain uses TRBV10-3 with TRBJ2-4; D remains ambiguous. The assigned J gene may be wrong: the sequence end matches TRBJ2-7 better. The CDR3 loop spans 14 amino acids. Germline assignment: CDR1 ENHRY and CDR2 SYGVKD. The CDR3 DNA sequence: TGTGCCATCAGTGAGTCGCCACTTCACTACGAGCAGTACTTC. This codes for CAISESPLHYEQYF.

This sequence joins TRBV6-5 and TRBJ2-7; 7 nucleotides align to TRBD1. The CDR3 length is 15 residues. The germline CDR1 and CDR2 sequences are MNHEY and SVGAGI. The junction had 9 bases not matched to a gene; V was cut back by 5 bases and J by 2 bases. The CDR3 sequence is CASSKLTGNPYEQYF. The DNA for the CDR3 is TGTGCCAGCAGTAAGCTGACAGGGAACCCCTACGAGCAGTACTTC.

This clonotype was seen more than once but under ten times. The chain uses TRBV2 and TRBJ2-7; TRBD2 agrees at 7 bases. Unmatched junction bases numbered 7, after V lost 7 bases and J lost 1 base. Germline-derived CDR1 and CDR2 are SNHLY and FYNNEI. The length of the CDR3 is 14 residues. The DNA of the CDR3 is TGTGCCAGCATGGGGGGGAGAGTATCCTACGAGCAGTACTTC. Translating gives CASMGGRVSYEQYF.

The V gene is TRBV3-1, the J gene TRBJ1-2; TRBD1 aligns across 10 bases. This CDR3 comprises 15 residues. Trimming cost V 4 bases and J 8 bases; bases outside gene matches: 10. CDR1 is LGHDT and CDR2 is YNNKEL in the germline V gene (reference sequence). CDR3: CASSPTDRGRVGYTF. CDR3 nucleotides: TGTGCCAGCAGCCCGACAGACAGGGGGCGTGTCGGCTACACCTTC.

The chain employs TRBV6-6 and TRBJ1-1, with TRBD1 identical over 8 bases. With 6 bases clipped from V and 4 bases from J, the junction kept 16 bases outside the gene matches. The CDR3 runs 17 residues. Germline values: CDR1 MNHNY, CDR2 SVGAGI (reference sequence). In DNA, the CDR3 is TGTGCCAGCAGCCCGGGGACAGGACTGAATGTTGCCACTGAAGCTTTCTTT. Amino acid sequence: CASSPGTGLNVATEAFF.

The J gene is TRBJ2-3, the V gene TRBV4-1, with 16 bases matching TRBD2. CDR3 size: 20 residues. Germline V gene sequence: CDR1 MGHRA, CDR2 YSYEKL. V lost 4 bases to trimming and J lost 2 bases; unmatched junction nucleotides: 12. DNA for the CDR3: TGCGCCAGCAGCCGAGAAATGGGACTAGCGGGGGGGGCACCCACAGATACGCAGTATTTT. This gives the protein CASSREMGLAGGAPTDTQYF.

The chain couples TRBV11-3 to TRBJ2-3; D gene ambiguous. The CDR3 runs 14 residues. Deletions cut 5 bases from V and 4 bases from J, with 13 bases between. In germline, CDR1 is SGHNT, CDR2 YENEEA. Here the CDR3 reads CASSRVSVSDTQYF. The CDR3, as DNA: TGTGCCAGCAGCCGCGTCAGCGTATCAGATACGCAGTATTTT.

The rearrangement links TRBV4-3 to TRBJ2-5; the D is unclear. V was clipped by 0 bases and J by 5 bases, with 7 bases between them. The CDR3 totals 13 residues. CDR1 LGHNA and CDR2 YSLEER come from the germline V gene. CDR3 residues: CASSQEFRETQYF. In DNA, the CDR3 is TGCGCCAGCAGCCAAGAGTTCCGGGAGACCCAGTACTTC.

The chain links TRBV5-1 to TRBJ1-3; D gene uncertain. CDR1 and CDR2 from the germline V gene are SGHRS and YFSETQ. CDR3 length: 15 residues. V was trimmed by 0 bases and J by 0 bases, leaving 7 bases between them. CDR3 amino acids: CASSLVPDSGNTIYF. The CDR3 coding sequence is TGCGCCAGCAGCTTGGTTCCAGACTCTGGAAACACCATATATTTT.

This clonotype was seen a handful of times. The chain links TRBV7-9 to TRBJ2-6; 8 nucleotides agree with TRBD1. Germline CDR1 SEHNR, CDR2 FQNEAQ (reference sequence). The V segment lost 4 bases and the J segment 0 bases; nucleotides outside the gene matches: 8. CDR3 length: 18 amino acids. The CDR3 is CASSSPGTGASGANVLTF. The CDR3 nucleotides read TGTGCCAGCAGCTCTCCCGGGACAGGAGCCTCTGGGGCCAACGTCCTGACTTTC. The entire variable domain, with the rest obtained from reference TRBV7-9 and TRBJ2-6, is as follows: DTGVSQNPRHKITKRGQNVTFRCDPISEHNRLYWYRQTLGQGPEFLTYFQNEAQLEKSRLLSDRFSAERPKGSFSTLEIQRTEQGDSAMYLCASSSPGTGASGANVLTFGAGSRLTVL.

The chain carries TRBV7-3 and TRBJ2-1; 7 bases match TRBD2. Trimming removed 5 bases from V and 0 bases from J; junction bases left unmatched: 13. The CDR3 is made up of 18 amino acids. Germline lookup yields CDR1 SGHTA and CDR2 FQGTGA. CDR3 loop: CASSLFAGLTSSYNEQFF. Written as DNA, the CDR3 is TGTGCCAGCAGCCTCTTTGCGGGACTAACGAGCTCCTACAATGAGCAGTTCTTC.